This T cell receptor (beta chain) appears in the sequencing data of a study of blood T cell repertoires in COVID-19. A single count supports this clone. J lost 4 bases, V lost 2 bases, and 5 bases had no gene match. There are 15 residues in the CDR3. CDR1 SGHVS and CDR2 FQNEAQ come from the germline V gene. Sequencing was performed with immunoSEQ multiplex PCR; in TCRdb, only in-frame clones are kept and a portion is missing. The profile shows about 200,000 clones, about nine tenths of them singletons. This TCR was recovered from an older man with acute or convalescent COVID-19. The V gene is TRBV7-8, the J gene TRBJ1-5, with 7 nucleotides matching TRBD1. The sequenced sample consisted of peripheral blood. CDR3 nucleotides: TGTGCCAGCAGCTTATTGGGACAGAGAAATCAGCCCCAGCATTTT. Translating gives CASSLLGQRNQPQHF.